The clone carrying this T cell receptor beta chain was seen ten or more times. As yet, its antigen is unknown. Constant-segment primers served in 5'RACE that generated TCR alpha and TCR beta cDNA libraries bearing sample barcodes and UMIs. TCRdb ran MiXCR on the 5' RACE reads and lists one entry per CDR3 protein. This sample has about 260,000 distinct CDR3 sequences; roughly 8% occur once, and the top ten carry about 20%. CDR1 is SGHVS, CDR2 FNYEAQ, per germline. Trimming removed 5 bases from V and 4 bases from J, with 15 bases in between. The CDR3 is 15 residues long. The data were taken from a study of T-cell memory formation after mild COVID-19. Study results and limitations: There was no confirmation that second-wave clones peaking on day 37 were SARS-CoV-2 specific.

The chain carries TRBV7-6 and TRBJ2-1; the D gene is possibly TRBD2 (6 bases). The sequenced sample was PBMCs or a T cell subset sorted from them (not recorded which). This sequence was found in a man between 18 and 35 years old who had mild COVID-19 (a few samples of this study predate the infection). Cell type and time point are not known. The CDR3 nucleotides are TGTGCCAGCAGCGAATGGCGGGGTTTATACAATGAGCAGTTCTTC. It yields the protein CASSEWRGLYNEQFF.